These 13 T cell receptor beta chains were sequenced from one sample in a study of blood T cell repertoires in COVID-19. TCRdb's table, derived via immunoSEQ multiplex PCR, lists solely in-frame clones and lacks some. The sample contains some 7,900 clones, about four fifths of which appear only once. The sample was peripheral blood. Receptor source: a human donor with active COVID-19. The donor label of this sample is uncertain.

This chain links TRBV5-1 with TRBJ2-7, with 11 bases matching TRBD1. Trimming removed 0 bases from V and 7 bases from J; junction bases left unmatched: 9. The germline CDR1 and CDR2 sequences are SGHRS and YFSETQ. The CDR3 contains 16 residues. CDR3: CASSLEDRGLFKEQYF. CDR3 coding DNA: TGCGCCAGCAGCTTGGAGGACAGGGGGCTTTTTAAAGAGCAGTACTTC.

This clone was observed a few times. The chain links TRBV5-6 to TRBJ1-1; a weak D match, TRBD1 (6 bases). The CDR3 covers 13 residues. Deletions cut 6 bases from V and 4 bases from J, with 13 bases between. Germline CDR1 SGHDT, CDR2 YYEEEE. This chain's CDR3 is CASIHRVGTEAFF. CDR3 sequence (DNA): TGTGCCAGCATCCACAGGGTCGGCACTGAAGCTTTCTTT.

The gene calls are TRBV7-3 and TRBJ2-1; weak D call: TRBD2 (6 bases). This CDR3 is built from 17 residues. The V gene's germline CDR1 is SGHTA and CDR2 FQGTGA. V lost 1 base and J lost 7, with 20 bases in between. The CDR3 sequence is CASSLNGWDSYPNEQFF. Here the CDR3 DNA reads TGTGCCAGCAGCTTAAACGGGTGGGACTCCTATCCGAATGAGCAGTTCTTC. The entire variable domain, with the rest obtained from reference TRBV7-3 and TRBJ2-1, is as follows: GAGVSQTPSNKVTEKGKYVELRCDPISGHTALYWYRQSLGQGPEFLIYFQGTGAADDSGLPNDRFFAVRPEGSVSTLKIQRTERGDSAVYLCASSLNGWDSYPNEQFFGPGTRLTVL.

V is TRBV7-3 and J is TRBJ2-7, with a weak D call TRBD2 (6 bases). The length of the CDR3 is 15 residues. CDR1 is SGHTA, CDR2 FQGTGA, per germline. The V end was cut by 2 bases, the J end by 5 bases, with 16 bases between. In nucleotides, the CDR3 is TGTGCCAGCAGCTTAGACTACGGGAGTAGTGACGAGCAGTACTTC. Translation gives CASSLDYGSSDEQYF.

The J gene is TRBJ1-1, the V gene TRBV28, with D maybe TRBD1 (5 bases). The CDR3 has 13 residues. Germline CDR1 MDHEN, CDR2 SYDVKM. Trimming cost V 8 bases and J 6 bases, with 16 bases left between them. The chain's CDR3 is CASLGGGLAEAFF. The CDR3 DNA reads as TGTGCCAGCCTGGGGGGGGGTCTCGCTGAAGCTTTCTTT.

This clone came up a few times. The chain has TRBV6-5 and TRBJ1-3; D unclear. The CDR3 covers 11 residues. From germline, CDR1 is MNHEY and CDR2 SVGAGI. V was shortened by 6 bases and J by 4 bases, with 4 bases between the two germline ends. DNA for the CDR3: TGTGCCAGCAGCGCGGGAAACACCATATATTTT. Its protein is CASSAGNTIYF.

The V call is TRBV7-2, the J call TRBJ2-3, with 11 bases lining up with TRBD1. Germline V lookup: CDR1 SGHTA, CDR2 FQGNSA. The ends lost 6 bases at V and 5 bases at J; junction bases unmatched: 7. There are 15 residues in the CDR3. The CDR3 here is CASRLSGQGVDTQYF. DNA for the CDR3: TGTGCCAGCAGGTTGTCGGGACAGGGGGTAGATACGCAGTATTTT.

This clone was picked up one time. The chain employs TRBV4-3 and TRBJ2-1; 7 bases agree with TRBD1. The CDR3 contains 17 residues. Per germline, CDR1 LGHNA and CDR2 YSLEER. V was clipped by 3 bases and J by 7 bases; unmatched bases: 15. CDR3 nucleotides: TGCGCCAGCAGCCATGGGGTCGGCAGGGGGTTTACTAATGAGCAGTTCTTC. Translating gives CASSHGVGRGFTNEQFF.

The genes are TRBV27 and TRBJ2-1, with 11 bases fitting TRBD1. CDR3 size: 16 residues. Germline-derived CDR1 and CDR2 are MNHEY and SMNVEV (reference sequence). The junction had 6 bases not matched to a gene; V was cut back by 5 bases and J by 3 bases. Here the CDR3 DNA reads TGTGCCAGCAGTCCCGGGACAGGGGGTAACTACAATGAGCAGTTCTTC. This codes for CASSPGTGGNYNEQFF.

V is TRBV6-2 or TRBV6-3 and J is TRBJ1-4; TRBD1 might be the D (5 bases). Trimming stripped 0 bases from V and 8 bases from J, with 22 bases between. This CDR3 is 18 amino acids long. Germline CDR1 and CDR2: MNHEY and SVGEGT. As DNA, the CDR3 is TGTGCCAGCAGTTACTCGAGTTTCCAGGGAGGACTACGCGAAAAACTGTTTTTT. Translating it yields CASSYSSFQGGLREKLFF.

The rearrangement links TRBV10-3 to TRBJ1-2; tentatively, D is TRBD1 (5 bases). The germline gives CDR1 ENHRY, CDR2 SYGVKD. This CDR3 is 12 amino acids long. Trimming left V 4 bases short and J 5 bases short, with 8 bases between. The CDR3 DNA reads TGTGCCATCAGTGGAGACAGATATGGCTACACCTTC. It yields the protein CAISGDRYGYTF.

The chain uses TRBV5-5 and TRBJ1-2; 7 nucleotides agree with TRBD1. V shed 4 bases and J 0 bases; nucleotides not matched to a gene: 6. Germline CDR1 is SGHKS and CDR2 is YYEKEE (reference sequence). The CDR3 totals 15 residues. CDR3 protein: CASSARDSPNYGYTF. CDR3 in DNA: TGTGCCAGCAGCGCCCGGGACAGCCCTAACTATGGCTACACCTTC. The full variable domain, rest sourced from reference TRBV5-5 and TRBJ1-2, is DAGVTQSPTHLIKTRGQQVTLRCSPISGHKSVSWYQQVLGQGPQFIFQYYEKEERGRGNFPDRFSARQFPNYSSELNVNALLLGDSALYLCASSARDSPNYGYTFGSGTRLTVV.

V gene TRBV30 combines with J gene TRBJ2-3; D not resolved. Germline assignment: CDR1 GTSNPN and CDR2 SVGIG (reference sequence). V lost 1 base and J 5 bases, leaving 13 bases between the germline ends. The CDR3 totals 14 residues. This CDR3 reads CAWSGEDRQDTQYF. The CDR3 nucleotides read TGTGCCTGGAGTGGCGAGGATCGGCAAGATACGCAGTATTTT. The variable domain in full, completed from reference TRBV30 and TRBJ2-3, reads SQTIHQWPATLVQPVGSPLSLECTVEGTSNPNLYWYRQAAGRGLQLLFYSVGIGQISSEVPQNLSASRPQDRQFILSSKKLLLSDSGFYLCAWSGEDRQDTQYFGPGTRLTVL.